These T cell receptor beta chains were read from a single sample in a study of identical twins. TCRdb called the 5' RACE reads again in MiXCR, with one record for every CDR3 protein. The repertoire includes hundreds of thousands of distinct CDR3 sequences, around 6.1% of them detected once, and around 1.7% sits in the top ten. What was sequenced was naive T cells sorted from blood. Source of these receptors: a man aged 18 to 30 in good health. Both conserved end residues are part of each CDR3. D genes are given only for firm matches. Only part of the rows carry a size: once, few, many, or a class if the clone is expanded.

TRBJ2-3	TRBD2	TRBV3-1	few	TGTGCCAGCAGCCAATGGTTTTCTAGCGGAGAATCTAGCACAGATACGCAGTATTTT	CASSQWFSSGESSTDTQYF
TRBJ2-2	TRBD2	TRBV7-2	few	TGTGCCAGCAGCTTAAAAGCGGGAGGTATAGGCAGGGAGCTGTTTTTT	CASSLKAGGIGRELFF
TRBJ2-5	-	TRBV9	-	TGTGCCAGCAAGGGCAGTGAAGAGACCCAGTACTTC	CASKGSEETQYF
TRBJ2-2	-	TRBV5-1	-	TGCGCCAGCAGCATAGACAGCTACACCGGGGAGCTGTTTTTT	CASSIDSYTGELFF
TRBJ2-3	-	TRBV7-9	few	TGTGCCAGCAGCTCATCAGGGTTAGCTCCCACAGATACGCAGTATTTT	CASSSSGLAPTDTQYF
TRBJ2-1	TRBD2	TRBV20-1	few	TGCAGTGCCCACAAACGGGGGGTAGCGGGAGCGAATGAGCAGTTCTTC	CSAHKRGVAGANEQFF
TRBJ2-7	TRBD1	TRBV27	many	TGTGCCAGCAGTTCGAGGGGGACAGTATACGAGCAGTACTTC	CASSSRGTVYEQYF
TRBJ2-4	-	TRBV4-3	-	TGCGCCAGCAGCCAGTCCGGGGGCGAAAACATTCAGTACTTC	CASSQSGGENIQYF
TRBJ2-5	-	TRBV7-6	-	TGTGCCAGCAGCTACACACGGGAGCAAGAGACCCAGTACTTC	CASSYTREQETQYF
TRBJ1-5	-	TRBV6-2/TRBV6-3	many	TGTGCCAGCAGTTACAGGATGGGGGGCGAACAGCCCCAGCATTTT	CASSYRMGGEQPQHF
TRBJ2-5	TRBD1	TRBV6-1	-	TGTGCCAGCAGAGGTCAAAACAGGGGGCTAGGAGAGACCCAGTACTTC	CASRGQNRGLGETQYF
TRBJ2-5	TRBD2	TRBV6-5	few	TGTGCCAGCAGTTACTCGGCGGGAGTGGGGCAAGAGACCCAGTACTTC	CASSYSAGVGQETQYF
TRBJ1-5	-	TRBV7-9	few	TGTGCCAGCAGCACCAGGACAGTATATAGCAATCAGCCCCAGCATTTT	CASSTRTVYSNQPQHF
TRBJ2-2	TRBD2	TRBV7-6	-	TGTGCCAGCAGCCCCGGGGTAGCGGGAGGTGCCGGGGAGCTGTTTTTT	CASSPGVAGGAGELFF
TRBJ2-5	-	TRBV12-3/TRBV12-4	many	TGTGCCAGCAGTCCCTCCCAAGGACAAGAGACCCAGTACTTC	CASSPSQGQETQYF
TRBJ2-1	-	TRBV30	many	TGTGCCTGGAATGGGCAGTTCTTC	CAWNGQFF
TRBJ2-1	TRBD1	TRBV20-1	few	TGCAGTGCTAGGACAGGGGGAGGGAATGAGCAGTTCTTC	CSARTGGGNEQFF
TRBJ2-5	-	TRBV20-1	-	TGCAGTGCTCTGTACCGGGGGACCCAGTACTTC	CSALYRGTQYF
TRBJ2-3	-	TRBV24-1	many	TGTGCCACCAGTGGTCCCGAATCAGGGGGGAGCGGGGCCACAGATACGCAGTATTTT	CATSGPESGGSGATDTQYF